This T cell receptor (beta chain) was identified during a study of cytomegalovirus exposure and HLA in healthy donors. PCR was performed using 60 Vbeta and 13 Jbeta primers. Using immunoSEQ multiplex PCR, the repertoire was profiled, and TCRdb retains in-frame clones only, with some absent. The data contain 150,000 to 200,000 clones, 65% to 70% of them singletons. Healthy bone marrow donors made up the donor group. This clone occurred a few times. The germline gives CDR1 SGHVS, CDR2 FNYEAQ. Germline trimming cut 0 bases from V and 2 bases from J; bases unmatched to any gene: 3. CDR3 length: 15 amino acids.

The receptor's source is a man aged 25 to 45 in good health and CMV-seropositive. The chain carries TRBV7-6 and TRBJ2-5; 7 bases match TRBD1. Sequenced sample: PBMCs. The CDR3 loop is CASSLAGGQQETQYF. The CDR3 nucleotides read TGTGCCAGCAGCTTAGCAGGGGGACAGCAAGAGACCCAGTACTTC.